Following are 29 T cell receptor beta chains from one sample sequenced in a study of T cell responses to AZD1222 COVID-19 vaccine. The assay was immunoSEQ multiplex PCR, and TCRdb's table has in-frame clones only and misses some. This sample has about 130,000 clones, with 88% found just once. Sequences were derived from peripheral blood, sampled 28 days after the second AZD1222 dose. The receptors stem from an adult who received the AZD1222 COVID-19 vaccine.

The chain has TRBV7-2 and TRBJ2-3, with a tentative D call TRBD2 (7 bases). Germline loops: CDR1 SGHTA, CDR2 FQGNSA. The ends were cut back, 0 bases at V and 4 bases at J, with 14 bases in the middle. The CDR3 consists of 16 residues. The CDR3 is CASSLALGGGSDTQYF. The CDR3 DNA reads as TGTGCCAGCAGCTTAGCGTTGGGAGGGGGGTCAGATACGCAGTATTTT.

The V call is TRBV14, the J call TRBJ1-6; 8 positions match TRBD1. The CDR3 spans 15 residues. Losses at the gene ends were 4 bases for V and 3 bases for J; bases not matched to a gene: 2. Germline CDR1 is SGHDN and CDR2 is FVKESK. The CDR3 loop is CASSLGQGYNSPLHF. Written as DNA, the CDR3 is TGTGCCAGCAGCCTTGGACAGGGCTATAATTCACCCCTCCACTTT. The whole variable domain, remainder taken from reference TRBV14 and TRBJ1-6, is EAGVTQFPSHSVIEKGQTVTLRCDPISGHDNLYWYRRVMGKEIKFLLHFVKESKQDESGMPNNRFLAERTGGTYSTLKVQPAELEDSGVYFCASSLGQGYNSPLHFGNGTRLTVT.

The V call is TRBV19, the J call TRBJ1-1; D is unresolved. This CDR3 spans 13 amino acids. With 7 bases removed from V and 2 bases from J, the gap between germline ends came to 11 bases. Germline CDR1 LNHDA, CDR2 SQIVND (reference sequence). CDR3 residues: CASNSGLNTEAFF. The DNA of the CDR3 is TGTGCCAGTAATTCCGGACTTAACACTGAAGCTTTCTTT.

The rearrangement uses TRBV3-1 (or the pseudogene TRBV3-2) and TRBJ2-1, with D possibly matching TRBD2 (6 bases). Per germline, CDR1 LGHDT and CDR2 YNNKEL (reference sequence). V was trimmed by 4 bases and J by 8 bases, leaving 18 bases between them. This CDR3 spans 15 amino acids. CDR3 protein: CASSRSGDFADEQFF. CDR3 bases: TGTGCCAGCAGCCGTTCGGGGGATTTTGCGGATGAGCAGTTCTTC.

The chain has TRBV5-1 and TRBJ1-2; D perhaps matches TRBD1 (5 bases). The CDR3 has 16 residues. With 4 bases removed from V and 0 bases from J, the gap between germline ends came to 16 bases. Per the germline V gene, CDR1 is SGHRS and CDR2 is YFSETQ. The chain's CDR3 is CASSAGVDTSNYGYTF. The CDR3 nucleotides are TGCGCCAGCAGCGCGGGGGTGGACACCTCTAACTATGGCTACACCTTC. Full variable domain (rest looked up from reference TRBV5-1 and TRBJ1-2): KAGVTQTPRYLIKTRGQQVTLSCSPISGHRSVSWYQQTPGQGLQFLFEYFSETQRNKGNFPGRFSGRQFSNSRSEMNVSTLELGDSALYLCASSAGVDTSNYGYTFGSGTRLTVV.

This clone was detected only once. The chain employs TRBV6-5 and TRBJ2-7; 9 nucleotides line up with TRBD1. V trimming: 7 bases; J trimming: 0 bases; junction bases outside the gene matches: 7. Germline V gene sequence: CDR1 MNHEY, CDR2 SVGAGI. The length of the CDR3 is 15 residues. As DNA, the CDR3 is TGTGCCAGCATCGAGACAGGGGGTGCCTCCTACGAGCAGTACTTC. It codes for CASIETGGASYEQYF.

In its sample, this clone was seen once. The J gene is TRBJ2-2, the V gene TRBV19, with 11 bases that match TRBD1. The CDR3 contains 16 residues. V lost 5 bases and J lost 6; bases outside the gene matches: 8. Germline V lookup: CDR1 LNHDA, CDR2 SQIVND (reference sequence). The CDR3 bases are TGTGCCAGTAGTCGAAGAGGGGACAGGGGGGCCGGGGAGCTGTTTTTT. Translation: CASSRRGDRGAGELFF. Full variable domain (outside the CDR3, taken from reference TRBV19 and TRBJ2-2): DGGITQSPKYLFRKEGQNVTLSCEQNLNHDAMYWYRQDPGQGLRLIYYSQIVNDFQKGDIAEGYSVSREKKESFPLTVTSAQKNPTAFYLCASSRRGDRGAGELFFGEGSRLTVL.

This clone was counted between two and nine times. The chain carries TRBV27 and TRBJ1-6; D gene uncertain. Per the germline V gene, CDR1 is MNHEY and CDR2 is SMNVEV (reference sequence). V was shortened by 3 bases and J by 5 bases, with 8 bases between the two germline ends. CDR3 length equals 14 residues. DNA of the CDR3: TGTGCCAGCAGTTTGGGAGGGCATAATTCACCCCTCCACTTT. Its protein product is CASSLGGHNSPLHF.

The chain uses TRBV19 and TRBJ2-5; 13 bases align to TRBD2. V dropped 3 bases and J dropped 5; count of bases not matched to a gene: 3. The CDR3 loop spans 15 amino acids. Germline V gene lookup returns CDR1 LNHDA and CDR2 SQIVND (reference sequence). In DNA, the CDR3 is TGTGCCAGTAGTATCTTGACTAGCGGGGGGGAGACCCAGTACTTC. Protein product: CASSILTSGGETQYF.

The V gene is TRBV5-1, the J gene TRBJ2-7; weak D call: TRBD2 (5 bases). The V gene lost 2 bases and the J gene lost 0 bases, with 12 bases spanning the gap. CDR1 and CDR2 (germline): SGHRS, YFSETQ. The CDR3 has 15 amino acids. The CDR3 loop is CASSFLALTSYEQYF. The CDR3, as DNA: TGCGCCAGCAGCTTTTTAGCGCTTACCTCCTACGAGCAGTACTTC.

This clone appeared a single time. This chain links TRBV7-2 with TRBJ2-3, with 8 positions matching TRBD2. This CDR3 spans 18 amino acids. J was trimmed by 5 bases and V by 1 base; bases with no gene match: 14. Germline-derived CDR1 and CDR2 are SGHTA and FQGNSA. The CDR3 coding sequence is TGTGCCAGCAGCTTAGGGCTATTGAGCGGGAGTTACATAGATACGCAGTATTTT. Translated: CASSLGLLSGSYIDTQYF. The variable domain in full, with the rest retrieved from reference TRBV7-2 and TRBJ2-3, is GAGVSQSPSNKVTEKGKDVELRCDPISGHTALYWYRQSLGQGLEFLIYFQGNSAPDKSGLPSDRFSAERTGGSVSTLTIQRTQQEDSAVYLCASSLGLLSGSYIDTQYFGPGTRLTVL.

Concerning this clone: One end of the junction is discordant with germline, which a read error may explain. The J gene is TRBJ1-2, the V gene TRBV5-4, with a tentative D call TRBD1 (6 bases). CDR1 is SGHNT, CDR2 YYREEE, per germline (reference sequence). The CDR3 spans 15 residues. In DNA, the CDR3 is TGTGCCACCAGCCTCGTGGGGGGGCAGTACTATGGCTACACCTTC. Translated: CATSLVGGQYYGYTF.

J is TRBJ1-1 and V is TRBV30; tentative D call: TRBD1 (6 bases). Between the trimmed V and J ends, which lost 4 bases and 5 bases, there was a span of 17 bases. The CDR3 has 14 residues. Germline CDR1 and CDR2: GTSNPN and SVGIG (reference sequence). CDR3 nucleotides: TGTGCCTGGACCCACGGGGGGGCAGGGACTGAAGCTTTCTTT. Residues: CAWTHGGAGTEAFF.

The genes are TRBV5-1 and TRBJ1-4; TRBD1 matches at 8 bases. With 4 bases clipped from V and 6 bases from J, the junction kept 5 bases outside the gene matches. This CDR3 spans 14 amino acids. Germline V CDR1 and CDR2: SGHRS, YFSETQ. CDR3 nucleotide sequence: TGCGCCAGCAGCGACGACAGGGGAGATGAAAAACTGTTTTTT. It codes for CASSDDRGDEKLFF.

The V call is TRBV4-2, the J call TRBJ2-1, with 14 bases matching TRBD2. The J segment lost 9 bases and the V segment lost 2 bases, leaving 3 bases of the junction unmatched. The CDR3 loop spans 15 amino acids. Germline V lookup: CDR1 LGHNA, CDR2 YNFKEQ. CDR3 bases: TGTGCCAGCAGCCAAAGACTAGCGGGAGGGGTTGAGCAGTTCTTC. The encoded protein is CASSQRLAGGVEQFF.

The chain carries TRBV11-3 and TRBJ2-1; 8 bases line up with TRBD2. The trim removed 1 base at V and 6 bases at J, leaving 5 bases unmatched. The length of the CDR3 is 15 residues. CDR1 SGHNT and CDR2 YENEEA come from the germline V gene. CDR3 in DNA: TGTGCCAGCAGCTTAGGAGCGGGGGACATCAATGAGCAGTTCTTC. It codes for CASSLGAGDINEQFF.

The chain combines TRBV28 with TRBJ1-2, with no clear D. From germline, CDR1 is MDHEN and CDR2 SYDVKM. The V gene lost 4 bases and the J gene lost 8 bases, with 8 bases spanning the gap. This CDR3 contains 11 residues. CDR3 amino acids: CASSSRWGYTF. For the CDR3, the DNA is TGTGCCAGCAGTTCACGTTGGGGCTACACCTTC.

The chain uses TRBV12-3 or TRBV12-4 and TRBJ1-4, with D perhaps TRBD1 (5 bases). The CDR3 totals 13 residues. V lost 3 bases, J lost 8 bases, and 10 bases lay in between. The CDR3 region is CASSFGHREKLFF. The CDR3 region has the DNA TGTGCCAGCAGTTTCGGACACAGGGAAAAACTGTTTTTT.

The V call is TRBV7-9, the J call TRBJ1-3; 10 bases map to TRBD1. This CDR3 spans 17 amino acids. J lost 0 bases, V lost 3 bases, and 5 bases had no gene match. From germline, CDR1 is SEHNR and CDR2 FQNEAQ (reference sequence). CDR3: CASSFPGQGVSGNTIYF. As DNA, the CDR3 is TGTGCCAGCAGCTTTCCAGGACAGGGGGTCTCTGGAAACACCATATATTTT.

In its sample, this clone was seen once. The chain joins TRBV6-5 to TRBJ2-7; TRBD1 aligns across 9 bases. CDR1 is MNHEY, CDR2 SVGAGI, per germline. The trim removed 3 bases at V and 2 bases at J, leaving 8 bases unmatched. The CDR3 runs to 16 residues. The CDR3 sequence is CASSYSGTGSAYEQYF. CDR3 coding DNA: TGTGCCAGCAGTTATTCCGGGACAGGGAGCGCCTACGAGCAGTACTTC.

The gene calls are TRBV3-1 (or the pseudogene TRBV3-2) and TRBJ1-2; D is possibly TRBD1 (5 bases). Per the germline V gene, CDR1 is LGHDT and CDR2 is YNNKEL (reference sequence). This CDR3 is 14 amino acids long. V lost 1 base and J 5 bases, leaving 11 bases between the germline ends. The CDR3 nucleotides are TGTGCCAGCAGCCAAGGTTCGACAGTTTATGGCTACACCTTC. Translation gives CASSQGSTVYGYTF.

The chain is built from TRBV13 and TRBJ2-7; tentatively, D is TRBD2 (6 bases). The CDR3 covers 14 residues. Trimming took 2 bases from V and 2 from J, leaving 10 bases between them. CDR1 and CDR2 (germline): PRHDT, FYEKMQ (reference sequence). The CDR3 loop reads CASSLRLDAYEQYF. The CDR3 nucleotides read TGTGCCAGCAGCTTAAGACTAGACGCCTACGAGCAGTACTTC. The variable domain in full, completed from reference TRBV13 and TRBJ2-7, reads AAGVIQSPRHLIKEKRETATLKCYPIPRHDTVYWYQQGPGQDPQFLISFYEKMQSDKGSIPDRFSAQQFSDYHSELNMSSLELGDSALYFCASSLRLDAYEQYFGPGTRLTVT.

The V call is TRBV5-1, the J call TRBJ2-6; possible D gene TRBD1, 5 bases. Germline lookup yields CDR1 SGHRS and CDR2 YFSETQ. This CDR3 is built from 17 residues. Trimming took 4 bases from V and 0 from J, leaving 14 bases between them. CDR3 nucleotides: TGCGCCAGCAGCGGGGCTACCGGAATCTCTGGGGCCAACGTCCTGACTTTC. Residues: CASSGATGISGANVLTF.

The chain couples TRBV29-1 to TRBJ2-1, with a weak D call TRBD2 (6 bases). Trimming removed 7 bases from V and 7 bases from J, with 23 bases in between. There are 15 residues in the CDR3. Germline CDR1 SQVTM, CDR2 ANQGSEA. The CDR3 sequence: CSAVKLGTGGNEQFF. CDR3 coding DNA: TGCAGCGCCGTTAAGCTAGGGACCGGGGGAAATGAGCAGTTCTTC.

J is TRBJ2-1 and V is TRBV20-1; D call uncertain. This CDR3 is built from 11 residues. Germline loops: CDR1 DFQATT, CDR2 SNEGSKA (reference sequence). V was cut by 0 bases and J by 9 bases, with 6 bases left in between. The CDR3, as DNA: TGCAGTGCTAGAGAAGAAGTTGAGCAGTTCTTC. This sequence encodes CSAREEVEQFF.

The chain recombines TRBV19 with TRBJ1-4; 7 bases fit TRBD1. The CDR3 covers 18 residues. Trimming removed 5 bases from V and 4 bases from J; junction bases left unmatched: 16. Germline V CDR1 and CDR2: LNHDA, SQIVND (reference sequence). CDR3 bases: TGTGCCAGTAGTCTAACAGGGGTTCTGTCTTCCGGTAATGAAAAACTGTTTTTT. This encodes CASSLTGVLSSGNEKLFF.

The CDR3 is CASGPDRGPIGGYTF. The CDR3 region has the DNA TGTGCCAGCGGACCGGACAGGGGGCCTATCGGTGGCTACACCTTC. The genes are TRBV7-2 and TRBJ1-2, with 11 bases fitting TRBD1. The V gene end was trimmed by 8 bases and the J gene end by 7 bases; junction bases not matched to a gene: 12. Germline V gene data show CDR1 as SGHTA and CDR2 as FQGNSA. This CDR3 has 15 amino acids.

The chain uses TRBV10-3 and TRBJ1-2, with no clear D. CDR3 size: 14 residues. V was shortened by 3 bases and J by 0 bases, with 8 bases between the two germline ends. Germline CDR1 reads ENHRY; CDR2 reads SYGVKD. The DNA for the CDR3 is TGTGCCATCAGTGACGAGAAGTCTAACTATGGCTACACCTTC. Translation: CAISDEKSNYGYTF.

The chain employs TRBV5-6 and TRBJ2-5; TRBD1 matches at 8 bases. Unmatched junction bases numbered 4, after V lost 7 bases and J lost 2 bases. The CDR3 contains 13 residues. From germline, CDR1 is SGHDT and CDR2 YYEEEE. The chain's CDR3 is CASRYRGQETQYF. DNA for the CDR3: TGTGCCAGCCGGTACAGGGGGCAAGAGACCCAGTACTTC. The whole variable domain, remainder taken from reference TRBV5-6 and TRBJ2-5, is DAGVTQSPTHLIKTRGQQVTLRCSPKSGHDTVSWYQQALGQGPQFIFQYYEEEERQRGNFPDRFSGHQFPNYSSELNVNALLLGDSALYLCASRYRGQETQYFGPGTRLLVL.